The entry that follows covers one T cell receptor beta chain sequence. The data were taken from a study of cytomegalovirus exposure and HLA in healthy donors. The ends lost 2 bases at V and 9 bases at J; junction bases unmatched: 8. Germline V gene data show CDR1 as MNHEY and CDR2 as SVGAGI. This CDR3 is built from 16 residues. Assay used: immunoSEQ multiplex PCR; TCRdb lists only in-frame clones, some missing. This sample has 150,000 to 180,000 clones, with around 83% found just once. This sequence originates from a human donor in good health. V gene TRBV6-5 combines with J gene TRBJ2-1; 12 bases align to TRBD2. Sequencing was performed on PBMCs. The CDR3 DNA reads TGTGCCAGCAGTTACCAGCTAGCGGGAGGGCTGATTGAGCAGTTCTTC. Translated: CASSYQLAGGLIEQFF.